The present TCR beta chain was sequenced within a study of shared clonotypes between healthy human individuals. Study in general: Plates per donor: three CD4 naive, three CD4 memory, two CD8 naive, one CD8 memory. Study-wide points: Larger richness was generally estimated for naive than memory subsets.

To note about this clone: Antigen unknown.

J gave up 3 bases and V 0 bases, and 23 bases lay outside the gene matches. The CDR3 covers 22 residues. Germline V gives CDR1 LGHNA, CDR2 YNFKEQ. Once extracted for a subset, genomic DNA was divided evenly among several immunoSEQ plates. Sorted-subset replicate PCR reactions were performed with about 200 ng DNA, corresponding to tens of thousands of T cell genomes. The assay was immunoSEQ multiplex PCR, and TCRdb's table has in-frame clones only and misses some. The sample consists of 2 million to 2.5 million clones, approximately 93% of them appearing once. Material for sequencing was naive CD4+ T cells from PBMCs. Described subset: CD45RA+ positively selected. V gene TRBV4-2 combines with J gene TRBJ1-2; 9 bases fit TRBD1. The receptor was derived from a man younger than 35 in good health. Some clones in this sample may be carry-over from other donors' samples. The CDR3 bases are TGTGCCAGCAGCCAAGAAATCACCCTTGACAGGCGCGACAGGGGGGCGCACTATGGCTACACCTTC. Amino acid sequence: CASSQEITLDRRDRGAHYGYTF.